This T cell receptor beta chain was documented in a study of blood T cell repertoires in COVID-19. Overall study context: Sites across the United States, Italy and Spain contributed samples from acute and convalescent COVID-19. From T cells, B-cell-depleted T cells, or PBMCs came the material, which was cDNA or gDNA.

Patients at the Seattle site were enrolled during active infection and followed longitudinally. In the authors' methods: Researchers report that nucleated cell counts were estimated from reference gene primer amplification. The assay was immunoSEQ multiplex PCR, and TCRdb's table has in-frame clones only and misses some. V and J calls plus clone size are reproduced from that table; the DNA served to infer D and trimming. Among around 200,000 clones listed, roughly 88% were seen once. V was pared by 2 bases and J by 3 bases, with 6 bases of the junction left unmatched. Germline V CDR1 and CDR2: MDHEN, SYDVKM. This CDR3 contains 15 residues.

The sample taken for sequencing was peripheral blood. The receptor was derived from a woman aged 40 to 55 with COVID-19, enrolled during active disease. This chain joins TRBV28 and TRBJ2-7; 8 nucleotides match TRBD2. The CDR3: CASSLGTRAGYEQYF. DNA of the CDR3: TGTGCCAGCAGTTTAGGGACTAGGGCAGGCTACGAGCAGTACTTC.